This T cell receptor (beta chain) was captured in a study of CD8 T cells in ankylosing spondylitis. Whole-study results and caveats: What seemed typical of ankylosing spondylitis blood was a TCR beta motif built from several highly homologous variants. Significant enrichment of disease-linked clones was reportedly seen in matched ankylosing spondylitis synovial fluid.

This CDR3 has 14 amino acids. CDR1 is SGHTA and CDR2 is FQGNSA in the germline V gene. V was clipped by 5 bases and J by 4 bases; unmatched bases: 6. MiXCR was run by TCRdb on the 5' RACE reads, yielding one entry per CDR3 protein. The sample holds about 220,000 distinct CDR3 sequences, 15% to 20% seen once. For this clonotype: Its antigen is currently unknown.

The TCR originated in a male donor with ankylosing spondylitis. Sequencing input: blood, either unsorted or a sorted T cell fraction (not recorded which). V usage is TRBV7-2 and J usage is TRBJ2-3, with 7 nucleotides matching TRBD2. CDR3 sequence (DNA): TGTGCCAGCAGCCTTCCCACTAGCGCAGATACGCAGTATTTT. This translates into CASSLPTSADTQYF.